This T cell receptor beta chain was retrieved from a study of shared clonotypes between healthy human individuals. CDR3 size: 13 residues. Germline V CDR1 and CDR2: SGDLS, YYNGEE. Trimming left V 4 bases short and J 7 bases short, with 15 bases between. Here immunoSEQ multiplex PCR was the method, and the copy in TCRdb shows in-frame clones only, minus some. Of approximately 1.5 million clones listed, approximately 98% are singletons. J is TRBJ2-7 and V is TRBV9; a weak D match, TRBD1 (5 bases). This clonotype was obtained from a man aged 25-45 years in good health. Sample: naive CD4+ T cells sorted from blood. As for subset: CD45RA+ positively selected. The CDR3 loop reads CASSPHAGFEQYF. The DNA for the CDR3 is TGTGCCAGCAGCCCCCACGCAGGGTTTGAGCAGTACTTC.